This record covers a single TCR beta chain. Clones were sequenced by immunoSEQ multiplex PCR, and TCRdb holds only the in-frame ones, with some missing. The repertoire includes 150,000 to 200,000 clones, around 84% of them detected once, and around 2.9% sits in the top ten. Germline lookup yields CDR1 MGHRA and CDR2 YSYEKL. Trimming removed 3 bases from V and 2 bases from J; junction bases left unmatched: 11. The CDR3 is made up of 17 amino acids. This sample stems from a study of blood T cell repertoires in COVID-19. The wider study: Samples of COVID-19 (acute and convalescent) were obtained from the United States, Italy and Spain. In each case, the material was cDNA or gDNA derived from T cells, B-cell-depleted T cells, or PBMCs.

The cohort comprised adults aged about 18 to 100 years residing in 20 to 25 US areas. Individuals in the exposed group had encountered a COVID-19 case within 2 weeks preceding study entry. Sequencing used PBMCs or T cells enriched from blood (not recorded which). The rearrangement links TRBV4-1 to TRBJ2-7, with TRBD2 identical over 9 bases. The sequence was collected from a young woman who had been exposed to COVID-19. CDR3 sequence (DNA): TGCGCCAGCAGCCACTTCGCTAGCGGGGATCTGGCCTACGAGCAGTACTTC. Translation gives CASSHFASGDLAYEQYF.